This record looks at one T cell receptor beta chain sequence and its context. Its antigen target is currently unknown. Per-nucleotide qualities are absent, and no much larger clonotype sits a single base away. This specimen comes from a study of T-cell memory formation after mild COVID-19 (dated by TCRdb to 2020 to 2023). In terms of the full investigation: Most TCR sequence clusters were specific to one of the two donors. Longitudinal TCRalpha and TCRbeta repertoire sequencing tracked T-cell clones expanding and contracting after mild COVID-19 in two donors. Two young, previously healthy adult volunteers, one female and one male, were included in the cohort.

Ficoll-Paque density gradient centrifugation was used to isolate PBMCs. Points the paper makes about the study in general: Balanced CD4/CD8 phenotypes were observed for clones contracting from day 15 to 85, whereas a bias towards CD4+ was observed for a second wave of clones expanding from day 15 to 37. Some responding clones were detected in pre-infection memory, suggesting pre-existing cross-reactive memory T cells joined the SARS-CoV-2 response. Contracting CD4+ clones appeared mostly in the CM and EM memory subsets, whereas CD8+ clones were enriched in EMRA. SARS-CoV-2 specificity of the second-wave clones peaking on day 37 was not confirmed. The study covered only a couple of mild cases, and larger cohorts including severe cases with pre-infection samples were considered necessary.

The instrument was an Illumina NovaSeq 6000. TCRalpha and TCRbeta cDNA libraries were constructed by 5'RACE with constant-segment primers, with sample barcodes and unique molecular identifiers being introduced. Trizol reagent was used to extract RNA from every sample. Library amplification was performed in two PCR steps, and a second sample barcode and Illumina TruSeq adapters were introduced in the second step. Libraries were sequenced on an Illumina NovaSeq with 2 x 150 bp paired-end reads. Per the authors' processing: The reads were demultiplexed and collapsed into UMI-guided consensus sequences using migec v1.2.7. With mixcr v2.1.11, UMI consensuses were aligned to TRA and TRB V and J templates and assembled into clonotypes. Clonotypes were classified as expanded or contracted when called significant by both edgeR and NoisET, with noise models trained on biological replicates. edgeR calls used a false discovery rate-adjusted p below 0.01 and a log2 fold-change threshold of 1. PCA with hierarchical clustering of max-normalized trajectories of the 1000 most abundant clonotypes was used as exploratory dynamics analysis. Each responding clone was given a CD4 or CD8 phenotype based on the CD4+ and CD8+ repertoires, which had been sequenced separately. Using fastp trimming at Q25 and MiXCR clonotype assembly, TCRdb reanalyzed the public sequencing data and kept in-frame beta chains. Each entry is one CDR3 protein sequence, shown with its most common DNA and genes. V and J calls and clone size were set by TCRdb, not the authors. Counted in this sample were about 470,000 distinct CDR3 sequences; 25% of them appeared once. Together, the top ten hold about 12% of the sample.

At the junction V is shortened by 4 bases and J by 2 bases, with 7 bases in between. Including the terminal cysteine and phenylalanine, the CDR3 comprises 13 residues. Only the CDR3 DNA is retained, 39 bases long and in frame from the first base. Sequences ENHRY (CDR1) and SYGVKD (CDR2) are obtained from the germline V gene. This sequence uses TRBV10-3 and TRBJ2-3, with the D gene not confidently named. Sequenced input: PBMCs or a T cell subset sorted from them (not recorded which). This clonotype was obtained from an adult woman who had mild COVID-19 (a few samples of this study predate the infection). The sample titles of this study are shuffled in the database, so cell type and time point are left out; the donor was told from shared clones. For the CDR3, the sequence is CAISGADTDTQYF. The sequence in DNA is TGTGCCATCAGTGGTGCGGACACAGATACGCAGTATTTT.